These 25 T cell receptor beta chains came from one sample sequenced in a study of blood T cells in healthy people across ages. The second PCR ran roughly 6 to 11 cycles with a sample-barcoded 5' primer and J-beta primers. One entry per CDR3 protein, called by TCRdb with MiXCR from the 5' RACE reads. The repertoire has 1.5 million to 1.8 million distinct CDR3 sequences, 42% of them found once; the top ten carry approximately 4%. The sequencing sample was made of blood. The receptors come from a woman aged 18-30 years in good health.

The count of this clonotype is one. The chain couples TRBV12-3 or TRBV12-4 to TRBJ1-1, with TRBD1 as a possible D gene (5 bases). The germline V and J ends were trimmed by 4 bases and 5 bases, with 8 bases remaining between them. This CDR3 spans 12 amino acids. In DNA form, the CDR3 reads TGTGCCAGCAGTTCGACAGTGACTGAAGCTTTCTTT. This gives the protein CASSSTVTEAFF.

The chain employs TRBV10-3 and TRBJ2-3; D gene ambiguous. CDR3 length equals 17 residues. The V gene lost 3 bases and the J gene lost 0 bases, with 16 bases spanning the gap. The V gene's germline CDR1 is ENHRY and CDR2 SYGVKD. The CDR3 DNA follows: TGTGCCATCAGTGATGTATCGGAGCTCCTTAGCACAGATACGCAGTATTTT. Translation gives CAISDVSELLSTDTQYF.

This chain joins TRBV2 and TRBJ1-5; D perhaps matches TRBD1 (5 bases). Trimming shortened V by 6 bases and J by 0 bases, and 24 bases separated the two germline ends. The germline CDR1 and CDR2 sequences are SNHLY and FYNNEI. This CDR3 comprises 19 residues. The CDR3 region is CASRPRQFDSRDSNQPQHF. The CDR3 DNA reads TGTGCCAGCAGACCTAGACAGTTCGATTCCCGTGATAGCAATCAGCCCCAGCATTTT.

The chain has TRBV3-1 and TRBJ1-1, with unresolved D. Germline assignment: CDR1 LGHDT and CDR2 YNNKEL (reference sequence). This CDR3 has 13 amino acids. Deletions cut 4 bases from V and 3 bases from J, with 9 bases between. CDR3 region: CASSLFSYTEAFF. CDR3 DNA sequence: TGTGCCAGCAGCCTCTTCTCGTACACTGAAGCTTTCTTT.

The genes are TRBV7-2 and TRBJ2-1, with 7 positions matching TRBD2. V trimming: 2 bases; J trimming: 5 bases; junction bases outside the gene matches: 15. In germline, CDR1 is SGHTA, CDR2 FQGNSA. This CDR3 spans 18 amino acids. The CDR3 coding sequence is TGTGCCAGCAGCTTAAGCCGGGGACTATCTACTTTCGACAATGAGCAGTTCTTC. Amino acids: CASSLSRGLSTFDNEQFF. Based on the CDR3 plus reference TRBV7-2 and TRBJ2-1, the full variable domain is GAGVSQSPSNKVTEKGKDVELRCDPISGHTALYWYRQSLGQGLEFLIYFQGNSAPDKSGLPSDRFSAERTGGSVSTLTIQRTQQEDSAVYLCASSLSRGLSTFDNEQFFGPGTRLTVL.

The chain joins TRBV12-5 to TRBJ2-1; perhaps TRBD2 as D (6 bases). CDR1 LGHNT and CDR2 FRNRAP come from the germline V gene. CDR3 size: 16 residues. The V and J ends lost 7 bases and 5 bases respectively, with 21 bases between them. CDR3: CASAPGGRLVHNEQFF. CDR3 sequence (DNA): TGTGCTAGTGCCCCCGGGGGACGCTTGGTCCACAATGAGCAGTTCTTC.

Only a few counts were recorded for this clonotype. The chain carries TRBV20-1 and TRBJ2-1; D gene ambiguous. Germline lookup yields CDR1 DFQATT and CDR2 SNEGSKA (reference sequence). The CDR3 contains 11 residues. Deletions cut 2 bases from V and 8 bases from J, with 7 bases between. CDR3 residues: CSARLRDEQFF. DNA of the CDR3: TGCAGTGCTAGACTTCGCGATGAGCAGTTCTTC.

The chain has TRBV28 and TRBJ2-7; a possible D gene is TRBD2 (5 bases). CDR3 size: 13 residues. Germline V lookup: CDR1 MDHEN, CDR2 SYDVKM. With 6 bases removed from V and 7 bases from J, the gap between germline ends came to 16 bases. The CDR3 coding sequence is TGTGCCAGCAGAATAGAGGGAGTCCATGAGCAGTACTTC. It specifies CASRIEGVHEQYF. Full variable domain (rest looked up from reference TRBV28 and TRBJ2-7): DVKVTQSSRYLVKRTGEKVFLECVQDMDHENMFWYRQDPGLGLRLIYFSYDVKMKEKGDIPEGYSVSREKKERFSLILESASTNQTSMYLCASRIEGVHEQYFGPGTRLTVT.

This clonotype was picked up a small number of times. The V and J genes are TRBV4-2 and TRBJ1-2; maybe TRBD1 (6 bases). The CDR3 is made up of 15 amino acids. CDR1 is LGHNA, CDR2 YNFKEQ, per germline. Trimming removed 0 bases at V and 5 bases at J, with 13 bases between. CDR3 region: CASSQDLRTEYGYTF. The CDR3 nucleotides read TGTGCCAGCAGCCAAGATCTCCGGACAGAGTATGGCTACACCTTC.

This clonotype came up a few times. The chain uses TRBV20-1 and TRBJ1-5; D call uncertain. The CDR3 sequence is 14 residues long. Germline V gives CDR1 DFQATT, CDR2 SNEGSKA (reference sequence). Between the trimmed V and J ends, which lost 1 base and 1 base, there was a span of 8 bases. CDR3 region: CSARGGLSNQPQHF. CDR3 nucleotides: TGCAGTGCTAGAGGGGGTCTGAGCAATCAGCCCCAGCATTTT.

The V gene is TRBV12-3 or TRBV12-4, the J gene TRBJ1-5; TRBD1 matches 8 bases. The CDR3 is 15 amino acids. Germline trimming cut 3 bases from V and 3 bases from J; bases unmatched to any gene: 4. The DNA of the CDR3 is TGTGCCAGCAGTTTCGACAGGGGTCCCAATCAGCCCCAGCATTTT. Its translation: CASSFDRGPNQPQHF.

The rearrangement links TRBV12-3 or TRBV12-4 to TRBJ1-1; tentatively, D is TRBD1 (5 bases). CDR3 length: 14 residues. The V end lost 1 base, the J end lost 4 bases, and 10 bases lay between the germline ends. The CDR3 here is CASSLGEGSTEAFF. The CDR3 bases are TGTGCCAGCAGTTTAGGGGAGGGGAGCACTGAAGCTTTCTTT.

This clonotype was found a few times. The rearrangement links TRBV10-3 to TRBJ2-5, with D unresolved. The CDR3 sequence is 12 residues long. V was pared by 7 bases and J by 1 base, with 7 bases between. CDR1 and CDR2 (germline): ENHRY, SYGVKD. This CDR3 is CAIKGSQETQYF. The CDR3 coding sequence is TGTGCCATCAAGGGTAGCCAAGAGACCCAGTACTTC.

This sequence joins TRBV4-3 and TRBJ2-1, with D tentatively TRBD2 (6 bases). The length of the CDR3 is 18 residues. Per germline, CDR1 LGHNA and CDR2 YSLEER. Trimming removed 4 bases at V and 1 base at J, with 20 bases between. CDR3 nucleotides: TGCGCCAGCAGCCCGACCTTACCCGGGACTCCATCCTACAATGAGCAGTTCTTC. Encoded protein: CASSPTLPGTPSYNEQFF.

The gene calls are TRBV4-3 and TRBJ2-5; tentative D call: TRBD2 (6 bases). The end of the DNA fits TRBJ2-7 better, so the J call may be wrong. This CDR3 has 15 residues. Germline CDR1 LGHNA, CDR2 YSLEER. The CDR3 protein is CASSQGRVGWCEQYF. Here the CDR3 DNA reads TGCGCCAGCAGCCAAGGGAGGGTGGGTTGGTGCGAGCAGTACTTC.

This clonotype was picked up a small number of times. The chain links TRBV4-1 to TRBJ1-5, with D possibly matching TRBD1 (5 bases). Between the trimmed V and J ends, which lost 0 bases and 6 bases, there was a span of 12 bases. The germline CDR1 and CDR2 sequences are MGHRA and YSYEKL. The CDR3 length is 15 residues. Here the CDR3 reads CASSQEARVFQPQHF. The CDR3 DNA follows: TGCGCCAGCAGCCAAGAAGCCAGGGTATTTCAGCCCCAGCATTTT.

Worth noting for this clonotype: A much larger clonotype is one base distant, so this may be a read error. This chain uses TRBV29-1 with TRBJ2-7; maybe TRBD1 (6 bases). CDR1 is SQVTM, CDR2 ANQGSEA, per germline. V lost 5 bases to trimming and J lost 0 bases, with 14 bases between them. CDR3 length: 14 residues. CDR3 amino acids: CSVRFNRDSYEQYF. CDR3 nucleotides: TGCAGCGTTCGTTTCAACAGGGACTCCTACGAGCAGTACTTC.

The V call is TRBV7-2, the J call TRBJ2-3, with D possibly being TRBD1 or TRBD2 (6 bases each). In germline, CDR1 is SGHTA, CDR2 FQGNSA. CDR3 length: 14 amino acids. Trimming removed 1 base from V and 4 bases from J, with 9 bases in between. CDR3 amino acids: CASSLGGAADTQYF. The CDR3 bases are TGTGCCAGCAGCTTAGGGGGGGCGGCAGATACGCAGTATTTT.

This chain connects TRBV12-3 or TRBV12-4 to TRBJ1-5; 8 bases map to TRBD1. This CDR3 has 16 residues. V dropped 3 bases and J dropped 2; count of bases not matched to a gene: 6. The CDR3 here is CASSFGQGEGNQPQHF. The CDR3, as DNA: TGTGCCAGCAGTTTTGGACAGGGTGAAGGCAATCAGCCCCAGCATTTT.

The CDR3 sequence: CSADSGRAYNEQFF. The CDR3 coding sequence is TGCAGTGCGGATAGCGGGAGGGCCTACAATGAGCAGTTCTTC. The genes are TRBV20-1 and TRBJ2-1; 11 bases map to TRBD2. The V gene's germline CDR1 is DFQATT and CDR2 SNEGSKA (reference sequence). The V segment lost 6 bases and the J segment 2 bases; nucleotides outside the gene matches: 3. The CDR3 sequence is 14 residues long.

This rearrangement joins TRBV4-3 to TRBJ1-4, with 8 bases that match TRBD1. CDR3 length: 15 residues. Germline loops: CDR1 LGHNA, CDR2 YSLEER. Losses at the gene ends were 0 bases for V and 8 bases for J; bases not matched to a gene: 5. CDR3 DNA: TGCGCCAGCAGCCAAGACCGGACAGGGAACGAAAAACTGTTTTTT. It translates to CASSQDRTGNEKLFF.

The chain carries TRBV6-2 or TRBV6-3 and TRBJ2-5; D not certain. Germline V CDR1 and CDR2: MNHEY, SVGEGT. The CDR3 contains 15 residues. The ends were cut back, 0 bases at V and 5 bases at J, with 13 bases in the middle. CDR3: CASSYSQRRQETQYF. As DNA, the CDR3 is TGTGCCAGCAGTTACTCACAGCGCCGTCAGGAGACCCAGTACTTC.

The CDR3, as DNA: TGTGCCAGCAGCCCTAGTGTCTTTCAGCCCCAGCATTTT. It translates to CASSPSVFQPQHF. The chain joins TRBV12-3 or TRBV12-4 to TRBJ1-5; D uncertain. V was pared by 6 bases and J by 6 bases, with 12 bases between. The CDR3 sequence is 13 residues long.

The rearrangement uses TRBV20-1 and TRBJ1-1, with D perhaps TRBD1 (6 bases). The CDR3 length is 14 residues. The germline V gene has CDR1 DFQATT and CDR2 SNEGSKA (reference sequence). Between the trimmed V and J ends, which lost 3 bases and 3 bases, there was a span of 14 bases. This CDR3 is CSARDTGKDTEAFF. The CDR3, as DNA: TGCAGTGCTAGGGATACAGGGAAAGACACTGAAGCTTTCTTT.

The rearrangement uses TRBV7-2 and TRBJ2-7, with no clear D. This CDR3 has 14 residues. From germline, CDR1 is SGHTA and CDR2 FQGNSA. V was pared by 2 bases and J by 6 bases, with 14 bases between. In DNA, the CDR3 is TGTGCCAGCAGCTTAACGTGGCAGGCTCGCGAGCAGTACTTC. Residues: CASSLTWQAREQYF.